These T cell receptor beta chains were read from a single sample in a study of T cell responses to AZD1222 COVID-19 vaccine. This table comes from immunoSEQ multiplex PCR, and its TCRdb copy is limited to in-frame clones, with some not included. The sample yields fewer than 100,000 clones, around 85% seen once. The sample consisted of peripheral blood, taken 28 days after the second AZD1222 dose. The receptors stem from an adult who received the AZD1222 COVID-19 vaccine. CDR3s include the opening cysteine and the closing phenylalanine or tryptophan. The D gene is left open where the match is weak. Only some rows state a clone size, as once, few, many or a class for expanded clones.

-	-	TRBV21-1	TRBJ2-2	CASSKGGIRNWVTGELFF	TGTGCCAGCAGCAAAGGCGGCATCCGGAATTGGGTCACCGGGGAGCTGTTTTTT
TRBD1	once	TRBV7-9	TRBJ1-1	CASSSTGTGGFYEAFF	TGTGCCAGCAGCTCCACCGGGACAGGGGGTTTTTATGAAGCTTTCTTT
-	-	TRBV7-8	TRBJ2-5	CASSHRRDTEETQYF	TGTGCCAGCAGCCATCGCCGGGACACAGAAGAGACCCAGTACTTC
TRBD1	-	TRBV6-2/TRBV6-3	TRBJ2-2	CASSYSMGQGAGELFF	TGTGCCAGCAGTTACTCGATGGGACAGGGTGCCGGGGAGCTGTTTTTT
TRBD1	-	TRBV11-2	TRBJ1-6	CASSLKGALNSPLHF	TGTGCCAGCAGCTTGAAGGGGGCCTTGAATTCACCCCTCCACTTT
-	-	TRBV28	TRBJ1-2	CASSTPGGGGYTF	TGTGCCAGCAGCACCCCGGGGGGGGGTGGCTACACCTTC
TRBD1	-	TRBV6-6	TRBJ1-1	CATQGDTEAFF	TGTGCCACACAGGGGGACACTGAAGCTTTCTTT
TRBD2	-	TRBV5-6	TRBJ2-7	CASSLTSGDLYEQYF	TGTGCCAGCAGCCTAACCAGCGGGGATCTTTACGAGCAGTACTTC
-	-	TRBV5-1	TRBJ1-2	CASSLDPDRNSYGYTF	TGCGCCAGCAGCTTGGATCCGGACAGAAACTCCTATGGCTACACCTTC
-	-	TRBV28	TRBJ1-1	CASSYQLGMNTEAFF	TGTGCCAGCAGCTATCAATTGGGGATGAACACTGAAGCTTTCTTT
TRBD1	-	TRBV28	TRBJ2-2	CASITGQGSTGELFF	TGTGCCAGCATCACCGGACAGGGTAGCACCGGGGAGCTGTTTTTT